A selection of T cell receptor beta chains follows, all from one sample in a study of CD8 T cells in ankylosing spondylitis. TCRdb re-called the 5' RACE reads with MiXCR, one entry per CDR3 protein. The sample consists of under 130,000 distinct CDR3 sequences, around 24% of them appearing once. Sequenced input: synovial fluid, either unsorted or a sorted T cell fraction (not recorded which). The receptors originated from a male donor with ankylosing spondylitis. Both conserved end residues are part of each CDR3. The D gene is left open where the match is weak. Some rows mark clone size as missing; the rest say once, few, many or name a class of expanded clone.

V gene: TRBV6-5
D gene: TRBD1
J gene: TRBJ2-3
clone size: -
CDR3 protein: CASSLPTGWGDTQYF
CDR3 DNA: TGTGCCAGCAGTCTACCGACAGGGTGGGGAGATACGCAGTATTTT

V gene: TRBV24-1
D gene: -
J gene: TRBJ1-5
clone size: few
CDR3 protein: CATSDSRGGGNQPQHF
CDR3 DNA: TGTGCCACCAGTGATTCACGCGGGGGAGGTAATCAGCCCCAGCATTTT

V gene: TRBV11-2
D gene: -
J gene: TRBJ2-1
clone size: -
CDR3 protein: CASIPDFPYNEQFF
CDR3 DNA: TGTGCCAGCATCCCGGACTTCCCCTACAATGAGCAGTTCTTC

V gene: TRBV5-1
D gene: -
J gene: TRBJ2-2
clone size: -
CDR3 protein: CASSLDSPITGELFF
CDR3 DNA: TGCGCCAGCAGCCTGGACAGCCCAATCACCGGGGAGCTGTTTTTT

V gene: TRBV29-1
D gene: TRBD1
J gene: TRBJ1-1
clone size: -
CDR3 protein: CSAQGTGGKNTEAFF
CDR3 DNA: TGCAGCGCCCAGGGGACAGGGGGGAAGAACACTGAAGCTTTCTTT

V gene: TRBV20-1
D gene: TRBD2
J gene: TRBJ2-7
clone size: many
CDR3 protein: CSAMGGGDRQYF
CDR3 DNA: TGCAGTGCTATGGGGGGAGGGGATCGGCAGTACTTC

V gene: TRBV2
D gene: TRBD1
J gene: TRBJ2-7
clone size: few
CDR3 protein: CASSRDRVGEQYF
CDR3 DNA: TGTGCCAGCAGCCGGGACAGGGTTGGCGAGCAGTACTTC

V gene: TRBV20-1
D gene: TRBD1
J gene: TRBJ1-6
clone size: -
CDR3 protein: CSAMGQGDSPLHF
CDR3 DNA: TGCAGTGCTATGGGACAGGGAGACTCACCCCTCCACTTT

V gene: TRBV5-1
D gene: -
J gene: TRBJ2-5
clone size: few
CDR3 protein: CASSFGIGETQYF
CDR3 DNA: TGCGCCAGCAGCTTCGGAATCGGAGAGACCCAGTACTTC

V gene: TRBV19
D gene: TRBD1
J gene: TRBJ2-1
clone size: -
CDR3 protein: CASSERQGGFYNEQFF
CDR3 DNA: TGTGCCAGTAGCGAGAGACAGGGGGGTTTCTACAATGAGCAGTTCTTC

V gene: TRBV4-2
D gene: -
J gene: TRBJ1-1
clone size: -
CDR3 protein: CASSPAQGNTEAFF
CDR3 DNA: TGTGCCAGCAGCCCGGCCCAAGGAAACACTGAAGCTTTCTTT

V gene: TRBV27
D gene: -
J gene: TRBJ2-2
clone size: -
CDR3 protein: CASSRGRRVYTGELFF
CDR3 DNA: TGTGCCAGCAGTCGTGGCAGGAGGGTTTACACCGGGGAGCTGTTTTTT

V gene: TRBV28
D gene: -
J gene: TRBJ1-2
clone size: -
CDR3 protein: CASSSPLYGYTF
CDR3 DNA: TGTGCCAGCAGTTCCCCCCTCTATGGCTACACCTTC

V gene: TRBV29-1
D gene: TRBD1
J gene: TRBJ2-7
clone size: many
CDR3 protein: CSVGTGEDGEQYF
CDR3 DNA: TGCAGCGTTGGGACAGGGGAAGATGGCGAGCAGTACTTC

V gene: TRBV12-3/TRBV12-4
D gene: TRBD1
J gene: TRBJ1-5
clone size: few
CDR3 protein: CASRERTGTQPQHF
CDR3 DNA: TGTGCCAGCAGGGAAAGGACAGGGACTCAGCCCCAGCATTTT

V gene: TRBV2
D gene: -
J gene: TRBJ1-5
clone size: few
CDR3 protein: CASNLVGASQPQHF
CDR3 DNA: TGTGCCAGCAACCTTGTGGGGGCTAGTCAGCCCCAGCATTTT

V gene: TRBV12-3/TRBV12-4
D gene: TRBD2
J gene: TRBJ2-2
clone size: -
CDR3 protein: CASSLVAGGAGELFF
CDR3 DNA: TGTGCCAGCAGTTTAGTTGCGGGAGGAGCCGGGGAGCTGTTTTTT

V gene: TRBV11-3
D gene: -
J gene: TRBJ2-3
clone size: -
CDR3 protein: CASSSSFGNTDTQYF
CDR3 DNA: TGTGCCAGCAGCTCCTCGTTTGGGAATACAGATACGCAGTATTTT

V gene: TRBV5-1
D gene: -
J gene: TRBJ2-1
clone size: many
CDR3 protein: CASSYGTLALYNEQFF
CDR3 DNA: TGCGCCAGCAGCTATGGCACCTTGGCCCTCTACAATGAGCAGTTCTTC

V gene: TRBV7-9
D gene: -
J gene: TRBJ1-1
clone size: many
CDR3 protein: CASSLHSMNTEAFF
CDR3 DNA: TGTGCCAGCAGCTTACACAGTATGAACACTGAAGCTTTCTTT

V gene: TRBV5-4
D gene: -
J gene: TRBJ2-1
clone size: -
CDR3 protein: CASSLNSGVSYNEQFF
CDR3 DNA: TGTGCCAGCAGCTTGAACTCCGGGGTCTCCTACAATGAGCAGTTCTTC

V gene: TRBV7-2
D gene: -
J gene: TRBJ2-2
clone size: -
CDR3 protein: CASSFDSLGGELFF
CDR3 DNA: TGTGCCAGCAGTTTTGACTCCCTCGGCGGGGAGCTGTTTTTT

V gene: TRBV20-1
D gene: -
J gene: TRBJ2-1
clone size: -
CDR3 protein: CSARDTAWGYNEQFF
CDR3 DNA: TGCAGTGCTAGAGATACAGCTTGGGGCTACAATGAGCAGTTCTTC

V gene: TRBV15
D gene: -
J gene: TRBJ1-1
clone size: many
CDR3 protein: CATSRQDGYTEAFF
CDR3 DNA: TGTGCCACCAGCAGACAGGACGGGTACACTGAAGCTTTCTTT

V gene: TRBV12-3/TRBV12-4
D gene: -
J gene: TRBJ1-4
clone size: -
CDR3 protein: CASTNYEKLFF
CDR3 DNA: TGTGCCAGCACCAATTATGAAAAACTGTTTTTT

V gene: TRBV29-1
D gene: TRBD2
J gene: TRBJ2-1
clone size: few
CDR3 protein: CSVESGRSYEQFF
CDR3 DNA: TGCAGCGTTGAGAGCGGGAGAAGCTATGAGCAGTTCTTC

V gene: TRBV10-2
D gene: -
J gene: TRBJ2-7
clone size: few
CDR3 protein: CASTGALEQYF
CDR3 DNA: TGCGCCAGTACGGGGGCCCTCGAGCAGTACTTC

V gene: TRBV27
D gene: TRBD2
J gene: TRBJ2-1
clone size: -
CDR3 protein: CASSLLTSALNNEQFF
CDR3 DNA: TGTGCCAGCAGTTTATTGACTAGCGCTTTGAACAATGAGCAGTTCTTC

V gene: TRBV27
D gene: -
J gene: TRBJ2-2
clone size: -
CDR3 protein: CASSRYPNTGELFF
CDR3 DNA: TGTGCCAGCTCGAGATATCCGAACACCGGGGAGCTGTTTTTT

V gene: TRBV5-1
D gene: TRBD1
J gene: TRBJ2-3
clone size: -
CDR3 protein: CASSLGSAQGTDTQYF
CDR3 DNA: TGCGCCAGCAGTTTGGGTAGCGCACAGGGGACAGATACGCAGTATTTT

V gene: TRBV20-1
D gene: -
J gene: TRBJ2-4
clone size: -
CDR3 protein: CSGGEAKNIQYF
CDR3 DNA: TGCAGTGGGGGAGAAGCCAAAAACATTCAGTACTTC

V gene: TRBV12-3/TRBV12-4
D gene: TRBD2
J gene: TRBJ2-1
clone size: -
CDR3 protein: CASRGLAGLSYNEQFF
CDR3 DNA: TGTGCCAGCAGGGGACTAGCGGGACTGTCCTACAATGAGCAGTTCTTC

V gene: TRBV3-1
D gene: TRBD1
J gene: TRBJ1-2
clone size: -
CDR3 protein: CASSHWGTVNYGYTF
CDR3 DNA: TGTGCCAGCAGCCACTGGGGGACAGTTAACTATGGCTACACCTTC

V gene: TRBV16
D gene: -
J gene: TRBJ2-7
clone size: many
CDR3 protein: CASSLDSYEQYF
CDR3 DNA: TGTGCCAGCAGCTTGGACTCCTACGAGCAGTACTTC

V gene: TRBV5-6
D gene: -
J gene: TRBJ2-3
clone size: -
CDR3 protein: CASSLERGWTDTQYF
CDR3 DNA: TGTGCCAGCAGCTTGGAACGTGGTTGGACAGATACGCAGTATTTT

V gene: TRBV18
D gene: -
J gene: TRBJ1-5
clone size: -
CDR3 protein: CASSRMGSGDQPQHF
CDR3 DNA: TGTGCCAGCTCAAGGATGGGCAGTGGGGATCAGCCCCAGCATTTT

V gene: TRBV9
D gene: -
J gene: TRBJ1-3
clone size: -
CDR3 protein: CASSRGHLSGNTIYF
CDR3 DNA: TGTGCCAGCAGCAGAGGGCACCTCTCTGGAAACACCATATATTTT

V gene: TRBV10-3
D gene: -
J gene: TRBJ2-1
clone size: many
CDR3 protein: CAISTGRSGYNEQFF
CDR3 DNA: TGTGCCATCAGTACAGGGAGGAGCGGCTACAATGAGCAGTTCTTC

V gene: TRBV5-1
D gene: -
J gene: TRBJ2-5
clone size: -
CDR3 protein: CASSWGRGQETQYF
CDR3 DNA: TGCGCCAGCAGCTGGGGCAGAGGACAAGAGACCCAGTACTTC